The entry below gives a single T cell receptor beta chain sequence along with its context. The CDR3 is made up of 14 amino acids. The J segment lost 9 bases and the V segment lost 4 bases, leaving 7 bases of the junction unmatched. CDR1 MNHEY and CDR2 SVGAGI come from the germline V gene. This record belongs to a study of OX40 agonist ivuxolimab in advanced cancers. The method was immunoSEQ multiplex PCR; TCRdb's version includes in-frame clones alone and lacks a portion of them. The data hold 70,000 to 90,000 clones, with about 89% observed a single time. The source is an adult with an advanced solid tumor such as melanoma, head and neck, liver or kidney cancer. The sequenced sample was CD4+ or CD8+ T cells sorted from blood, obtained in a trial of the OX40 agonist ivuxolimab. The V and J genes are TRBV6-5 and TRBJ2-1; 9 bases are a match to TRBD1. The CDR3, as DNA: TGTGCCAGCAGTTGGGGACAGGGTTATTCTGAGCAGTTCTTC. As protein: CASSWGQGYSEQFF.